The rows below give T cell receptor beta chains drawn from one sample of a study of cytomegalovirus exposure and HLA in healthy donors. Sequencing used immunoSEQ multiplex PCR; TCRdb keeps in-frame clones, though not all of them. Among approximately 120,000 clones listed, approximately 80% were seen once. Sequencing was performed on PBMCs. The origin of the receptors is a woman in her 40s in good health and CMV-seropositive. Each CDR3 is given with its conserved first and last residue. A D gene is named only where the DNA matches it firmly. Size tells how often a clone was seen (once, few, many) or the class of an expanded clone, and some rows leave it out.

clone size	V gene	D gene	J gene	CDR3 protein	CDR3 DNA
.	TRBV5-1	.	TRBJ1-1	CASSFQGRANTEAFF	TGCGCCAGCAGCTTCCAGGGGCGGGCGAACACTGAAGCTTTCTTT
.	TRBV4-1	TRBD2	TRBJ2-7	CASSPRPPSGIIYEQYF	TGCGCCAGCAGCCCACGCCCCCCTAGCGGGATTATCTACGAGCAGTACTTC
.	TRBV7-9	.	TRBJ2-7	CASSFLGGGSEQYF	TGTGCCAGCAGCTTTCTGGGGGGGGGCTCCGAGCAGTACTTC
.	TRBV5-6	TRBD2	TRBJ2-1	CASSLRVAGGLREGEQFF	TGTGCCAGCAGCTTGAGGGTAGCGGGAGGGCTCCGGGAGGGTGAGCAGTTCTTC
.	TRBV7-9	TRBD1	TRBJ1-1	CASSSHRGQSTEAFF	TGTGCCAGCAGCTCCCACAGGGGGCAGAGCACTGAAGCTTTCTTT
.	TRBV28	.	TRBJ1-4	CASSLQRETNEKLFF	TGTGCCAGCAGTTTACAGAGGGAAACTAATGAAAAACTGTTTTTT
.	TRBV11-2	TRBD2	TRBJ2-7	CASSLRAGVYYEQYF	TGTGCCAGCAGCTTAAGGGCGGGAGTATACTACGAGCAGTACTTC
.	TRBV4-2	TRBD2	TRBJ2-2	CASSQGPGGSDTGELFF	TGTGCCAGCAGCCAAGGTCCGGGAGGGTCGGACACCGGGGAGCTGTTTTTT
.	TRBV6-1	.	TRBJ1-1	CATSRAGDMNTEAFF	TGTGCCACCTCGAGGGCAGGCGATATGAACACTGAAGCTTTCTTT
few	TRBV6-1	TRBD2	TRBJ2-2	CASSEERGWPGELFF	TGTGCCAGCAGTGAAGAGCGGGGGTGGCCCGGGGAGCTGTTTTTT
.	TRBV7-2	.	TRBJ2-5	CASSLGVGQETQYF	TGTGCCAGCAGCTTAGGTGTCGGCCAAGAGACCCAGTACTTC
.	TRBV18	.	TRBJ1-1	CASSPQHRAGEAFF	TGTGCCAGCTCACCACAACACAGGGCGGGTGAAGCTTTCTTT
.	TRBV19	.	TRBJ2-2	CASLRLSPAGELFF	TGTGCCAGCTTACGCTTGTCGCCGGCCGGGGAGCTGTTTTTT
.	TRBV5-4	.	TRBJ1-4	CASADRVAPEKLFF	TGTGCCAGCGCCGACCGGGTCGCCCCTGAAAAACTGTTTTTT
.	TRBV19	TRBD2	TRBJ2-1	CASSVTSGHYNEQFF	TGTGCCAGTAGTGTGACTAGCGGACACTACAATGAGCAGTTCTTC
.	TRBV15	TRBD1	TRBJ2-1	CATSRALDRVGNEQFF	TGTGCCACCAGCAGAGCTCTTGACAGGGTCGGCAATGAGCAGTTCTTC
.	TRBV30	TRBD1	TRBJ2-5	CAWRQQGVETQYF	TGTGCCTGGAGGCAACAGGGGGTTGAGACCCAGTACTTC
.	TRBV27	TRBD2	TRBJ2-5	CASSSRLAGRAPETQYF	TGTGCCAGCAGTTCACGACTAGCGGGGAGGGCCCCAGAGACCCAGTACTTC
.	TRBV27	TRBD2	TRBJ2-1	CASSWAGGDNEQFF	TGTGCCAGCAGTTGGGCGGGAGGGGATAATGAGCAGTTCTTC
.	TRBV27	.	TRBJ2-1	CASSGAVAYNEQFF	TGTGCCAGCAGTGGGGCGGTTGCCTACAATGAGCAGTTCTTC
.	TRBV19	.	TRBJ2-1	CASRAPSNSYNEQFF	TGTGCCAGTAGGGCCCCTAGCAATTCCTACAATGAGCAGTTCTTC
.	TRBV9	.	TRBJ2-5	CASSRRGQETQYF	TGTGCCAGCAGTCGCAGGGGCCAGGAGACCCAGTACTTC
once	TRBV5-1	TRBD2	TRBJ2-1	CASRSSGDYNEQFF	TGCGCCAGCAGATCCAGCGGGGATTACAATGAGCAGTTCTTC
.	TRBV10-1	.	TRBJ2-3	CASSVAGTSTDTQYF	TGCGCCAGCAGTGTCGCGGGCACTAGCACAGATACGCAGTATTTT
.	TRBV10-3	.	TRBJ1-5	CAISGETLNQPQHF	TGTGCCATCAGTGGAGAGACACTGAATCAGCCCCAGCATTTT
.	TRBV7-2	.	TRBJ2-3	CASSLMLYRGTDTQYF	TGTGCCAGCAGCTTAATGTTGTACAGGGGCACAGATACGCAGTATTTT
.	TRBV28	TRBD1	TRBJ1-5	CASSRQGISQPQHF	TGTGCCAGCAGTAGACAGGGGATAAGTCAGCCCCAGCATTTT
.	TRBV28	.	TRBJ1-1	CASSLGGAEAFF	TGTGCCAGCAGTTTAGGGGGGGCTGAAGCTTTCTTT
.	TRBV28	TRBD1	TRBJ1-1	CASSLRGGRDTEAFF	TGTGCCAGCAGTTTAAGAGGGGGCAGGGACACTGAAGCTTTCTTT
.	TRBV5-1	TRBD1	TRBJ1-4	CASGQQGSANEKLFF	TGCGCCAGCGGGCAACAGGGGTCGGCTAATGAAAAACTGTTTTTT
.	TRBV18	TRBD1	TRBJ1-1	CASSPGGQGRTEAFF	TGTGCCAGCTCACCAGGCGGACAGGGCAGGACTGAAGCTTTCTTT
.	TRBV5-1	.	TRBJ2-7	CASSLDSSGLPYEQYF	TGCGCCAGCAGCTTGGATAGTAGCGGACTTCCCTACGAGCAGTACTTC
.	TRBV30	TRBD2	TRBJ2-5	CAWSLGLAGETQYF	TGTGCCTGGAGTTTAGGACTAGCGGGAGAGACCCAGTACTTC
.	TRBV5-5	.	TRBJ1-5	CASSSTKEQPQHF	TGTGCCAGCAGCTCAACGAAAGAGCAGCCCCAGCATTTT
once	TRBV10-1	.	TRBJ2-7	CASSESGEAGEQYF	TGCGCCAGCAGTGAGTCAGGGGAGGCGGGCGAGCAGTACTTC
once	TRBV7-9	.	TRBJ1-2	CASSPPQTVGYGYTF	TGTGCCAGCAGCCCACCTCAGACAGTGGGGTATGGCTACACCTTC
.	TRBV2	TRBD2	TRBJ2-1	CASGGLAGGDNEQFF	TGTGCCAGTGGGGGACTAGCGGGAGGGGACAATGAGCAGTTCTTC
few	TRBV5-6	.	TRBJ1-1	CASSHTRTVGNTEAFF	TGTGCCAGCAGTCATACGAGGACAGTTGGGAACACTGAAGCTTTCTTT
.	TRBV5-4	TRBD2	TRBJ2-1	CASSFQRENNEQFF	TGTGCCAGCAGCTTCCAGCGGGAGAACAATGAGCAGTTCTTC
.	TRBV7-9	TRBD2	TRBJ2-7	CASSPGEGTSGSYEQYF	TGTGCCAGCAGCCCCGGAGAGGGGACTAGCGGGAGCTACGAGCAGTACTTC
.	TRBV2	.	TRBJ2-4	CASSELAGMAKNIQYF	TGTGCCAGCAGTGAACTGGCAGGGATGGCCAAAAACATTCAGTACTTC
few	TRBV2	TRBD2	TRBJ2-1	CASRPGTSGKEQFF	TGTGCCAGCAGGCCCGGGACTAGCGGGAAGGAGCAGTTCTTC
.	TRBV19	TRBD1	TRBJ1-5	CASSRQGGSNQPQHF	TGTGCCAGTAGCAGACAGGGAGGTAGCAATCAGCCCCAGCATTTT
.	TRBV19	TRBD1	TRBJ1-2	CASRGQGPGYTF	TGTGCCAGTAGGGGACAGGGTCCTGGCTACACCTTC
.	TRBV6-5	.	TRBJ1-5	CASSPWLNQPQHF	TGTGCCAGCAGCCCCTGGCTCAATCAGCCCCAGCATTTT